Listed here are 20 T cell receptor beta chains from one sample, sequenced in a study of human T cells and chemical hapten exposure. Extraction of total RNA was performed on unfractionated whole blood. TCRdb fed the 5' RACE reads into MiXCR, producing one record per CDR3 protein. The table lists about 140,000 distinct CDR3 sequences, roughly 4% of them singletons, with around 1.5% in the top ten. These receptors came from a female donor in good health.

Ten or more counts support this clonotype. The chain is built from TRBV5-4 and TRBJ1-2; 8 bases map to TRBD1. Germline V gives CDR1 SGHNT, CDR2 YYREEE (reference sequence). V lost 3 bases, J lost 5 bases, and 9 bases stayed unmatched. This CDR3 contains 15 residues. CDR3 sequence: CASSSPLDRDYGYTF. CDR3 coding DNA: TGTGCCAGCAGCTCGCCCCTGGACAGGGATTATGGCTACACCTTC. The variable domain in full, with the rest retrieved from reference TRBV5-4 and TRBJ1-2, is ETGVTQSPTHLIKTRGQQVTLRCSSQSGHNTVSWYQQALGQGPQFIFQYYREEENGRGNFPPRFSGLQFPNYSSELNVNALELDDSALYLCASSSPLDRDYGYTFGSGTRLTVV.

This clonotype was observed many times. The rearrangement uses TRBV29-1 and TRBJ2-3; 7 bases match TRBD1. Germline CDR1 is SQVTM and CDR2 is ANQGSEA. Trimming removed 6 bases from V and 2 bases from J; junction bases left unmatched: 11. CDR3 length: 15 amino acids. In DNA, the CDR3 is TGCAGCGTAGATAAGCCGGGACAGATCACAGATACGCAGTATTTT. Encoded protein: CSVDKPGQITDTQYF.

This clonotype was detected ten times or more. The chain couples TRBV5-1 to TRBJ2-3; D might be TRBD2 (5 bases). The CDR3 runs 15 residues. Germline CDR1 and CDR2: SGHRS and YFSETQ. Trimming cost V 0 bases and J 1 base, with 9 bases left between them. The CDR3 loop reads CASSLEGGGTDTQYF. The CDR3 bases are TGCGCCAGCAGCTTGGAAGGAGGTGGCACAGATACGCAGTATTTT.

This clonotype showed up just once. The rearrangement joins TRBV12-3 or TRBV12-4 to TRBJ2-1; D is perhaps TRBD1 (6 bases). The V end lost 6 bases, the J end lost 13 bases, and 13 bases lay between the germline ends. This CDR3 has 11 amino acids. The CDR3 nucleotides read TGTGCCAGCAGAATCTCAGGGGAACAGTTCTTC. Protein sequence: CASRISGEQFF.

Many counts were recorded for this clonotype. This chain connects TRBV7-9 to TRBJ1-6; D unresolved. The V and J ends lost 2 bases and 8 bases respectively, with 10 bases between them. CDR3 length equals 14 residues. Per the germline V gene, CDR1 is SEHNR and CDR2 is FQNEAQ (reference sequence). The CDR3: CASSLKQLDSPLHF. CDR3 coding DNA: TGTGCCAGCAGCTTAAAACAGTTGGATTCACCCCTCCACTTT.

The chain joins TRBV12-3 or TRBV12-4 to TRBJ2-1; 7 nucleotides align to TRBD1. The CDR3 covers 12 residues. J gave up 3 bases and V 9 bases, and 2 bases lay outside the gene matches. The CDR3 sequence: CASNRGYNEQFF. The DNA of the CDR3 is TGTGCCAGTAACAGGGGCTACAATGAGCAGTTCTTC.

This clonotype was seen many times. The chain employs TRBV20-1 and TRBJ1-4; D may be TRBD1 (6 bases). Germline CDR1 DFQATT, CDR2 SNEGSKA (reference sequence). CDR3 length equals 14 residues. Trimming took off 6 bases at V and 8 bases at J, with 19 bases between the two ends. In DNA form, the CDR3 reads TGCAGTGCCGATCAGGGGATATATATGGAAAAACTGTTTTTT. Amino acids: CSADQGIYMEKLFF.

This clonotype was found many times. The V and J genes are TRBV4-2 and TRBJ2-3; 9 nucleotides agree with TRBD2. Germline V CDR1 and CDR2: LGHNA, YNFKEQ. The CDR3 runs to 16 residues. Trimming at V came to 3 bases and at J to 6 bases, leaving 10 bases not matched to a gene. The CDR3 DNA reads as TGTGCCAGCAGCCACGGGTTGCGGGGGGGCGATGATACGCAGTATTTT. It specifies CASSHGLRGGDDTQYF.

This clonotype was counted at least ten times. The rearrangement uses TRBV6-4 and TRBJ2-1, with 7 bases aligning to TRBD1. Germline V CDR1 and CDR2: MRHNA, SNTAGT. Trimming took 3 bases from V and 7 from J; bases not matched to a gene: 12. This CDR3 has 16 amino acids. The CDR3 DNA reads TGTGCCAGCAGTGATTCCGGGACAGAGAGAGTGAATGAGCAGTTCTTC. Translation gives CASSDSGTERVNEQFF.

By sample fraction, this clonotype is medium-sized (0.01 to 0.1%). The gene calls are TRBV7-2 and TRBJ1-3; D remains unclear. V shed 5 bases and J shed 0 bases, with 8 bases lying between them. Germline-derived CDR1 and CDR2 are SGHTA and FQGNSA. The CDR3 is made up of 14 amino acids. CDR3 nucleotides: TGTGCCAGCAGCCGGTCCTACTCTGGAAACACCATATATTTT. This sequence encodes CASSRSYSGNTIYF.

This clonotype was counted ten times or more. The rearrangement links TRBV12-3 or TRBV12-4 to TRBJ1-1; possibly TRBD1 for D (6 bases). With 5 bases removed from V and 6 bases from J, the gap between germline ends came to 13 bases. The CDR3 runs to 13 residues. The CDR3 DNA sequence: TGTGCCAGCAGTCCTACAGGGATGGCTGAAGCTTTCTTT. It yields the protein CASSPTGMAEAFF.

V usage is TRBV19 and J usage is TRBJ2-3; 8 bases match TRBD2. This CDR3 contains 16 residues. From germline, CDR1 is LNHDA and CDR2 SQIVND (reference sequence). Trimming removed 3 bases from V and 5 bases from J; junction bases left unmatched: 10. DNA for the CDR3: TGTGCCAGTAGTATCGTATCGGGGGGGGCCGAAGATACGCAGTATTTT. Amino acids: CASSIVSGGAEDTQYF. The entire variable domain, with the rest obtained from reference TRBV19 and TRBJ2-3, is as follows: DGGITQSPKYLFRKEGQNVTLSCEQNLNHDAMYWYRQDPGQGLRLIYYSQIVNDFQKGDIAEGYSVSREKKESFPLTVTSAQKNPTAFYLCASSIVSGGAEDTQYFGPGTRLTVL.

This clonotype has ten or more counts. This chain connects TRBV7-2 to TRBJ2-1; 7 positions agree with TRBD2. The CDR3 totals 15 residues. CDR1 and CDR2 from the germline V gene are SGHTA and FQGNSA. Trimming took 2 bases from V and 2 from J; bases not matched to a gene: 3. CDR3 protein: CASSLSGLTYNEQFF. Written as DNA, the CDR3 is TGTGCCAGCAGCTTATCGGGACTAACCTACAATGAGCAGTTCTTC.

This clonotype was seen ten or more times. This chain links TRBV7-2 with TRBJ2-5; TRBD2 matches 9 bases. From germline, CDR1 is SGHTA and CDR2 FQGNSA. The length of the CDR3 is 15 residues. With V trimmed by 0 bases and J by 2 bases, 1 base remained unmatched. The CDR3 DNA sequence: TGTGCCAGCAGCTTAGCGGCGGGGGGGCAAGAGACCCAGTACTTC. This codes for CASSLAAGGQETQYF.

The rearrangement links TRBV28 to TRBJ1-5; TRBD1 matches 8 bases. V lost 6 bases and J lost 6; bases outside the gene matches: 10. The CDR3 has 15 residues. CDR1 MDHEN and CDR2 SYDVKM come from the germline V gene. CDR3 sequence (DNA): TGTGCCAGCAGAGCCGGACAGGGAAGAGGTCAGCCCCAGCATTTT. As protein: CASRAGQGRGQPQHF.

This clonotype was picked up many times. The gene calls are TRBV25-1 and TRBJ1-3; 11 bases map to TRBD1. J was trimmed by 3 bases and V by 4 bases; bases with no gene match: 5. CDR1 and CDR2 from the germline V gene are MGHDK and SYGVNS. This CDR3 has 16 amino acids. The CDR3 protein is CASSGRTGGLGNTIYF. The CDR3 DNA follows: TGTGCCAGCAGTGGCCGGACAGGGGGCCTTGGAAACACCATATATTTT.

In its sample, this clonotype was seen many times. This rearrangement joins TRBV30 to TRBJ2-5; D might be TRBD1 (5 bases). V was shortened by 8 bases and J by 2 bases, with 15 bases between the two germline ends. From germline, CDR1 is GTSNPN and CDR2 SVGIG (reference sequence). This CDR3 is built from 13 residues. CDR3 in DNA: TGTGCCGGGGCCTCAGGGTTACAAGAGACCCAGTACTTC. Translation gives CAGASGLQETQYF.

This clonotype has only a few counts. This rearrangement joins TRBV28 to TRBJ1-6, with a possible D match to TRBD1 (5 bases). Germline V gene sequence: CDR1 MDHEN, CDR2 SYDVKM. The CDR3 consists of 13 residues. Trimming removed 10 bases from V and 12 bases from J, with 19 bases in between. CDR3 sequence reads: CAIMRGRGRPLHF. CDR3 coding DNA: TGTGCCATCATGAGGGGTCGGGGCAGACCCCTCCACTTT.

This clonotype was observed many times. The J gene is TRBJ1-1, the V gene TRBV30; weak D call: TRBD1 (5 bases). Between the trimmed V and J ends, which lost 2 bases and 5 bases, there was a span of 9 bases. Germline V gene lookup returns CDR1 GTSNPN and CDR2 SVGIG (reference sequence). This CDR3 is built from 12 residues. CDR3 nucleotides: TGTGCCTGGAGTAGGGCAGGGACTGAAGCTTTCTTT. Protein product: CAWSRAGTEAFF. Using reference TRBV30 and TRBJ1-1 for the parts outside the CDR3, the full variable domain is SQTIHQWPATLVQPVGSPLSLECTVEGTSNPNLYWYRQAAGRGLQLLFYSVGIGQISSEVPQNLSASRPQDRQFILSSKKLLLSDSGFYLCAWSRAGTEAFFGQGTRLTVV.

Of note for this clonotype: This may be a read error, as it is one base from a much larger clone. This chain links TRBV6-2 or TRBV6-3 with TRBJ2-7; D uncertain. This CDR3 comprises 13 residues. CDR1 is MNHEY, CDR2 SVGEGT, per germline. Trimming stripped 5 bases from V and 4 bases from J, with 12 bases between. Here the CDR3 reads CASSDGRAYEQYF. The CDR3 nucleotides read TGTGCCAGCAGTGACGGTAGGGCGTACGAGCAGTACTTC.